The 22 T cell receptor beta chains in this list originate from one sample, sequenced in a study of blood T cell repertoires in COVID-19. Libraries were prepared by immunoSEQ multiplex PCR; TCRdb keeps only in-frame clonotypes and omits some of them. Of under 550,000 clones in the sample, 70% to 90% were seen once. The sample taken for sequencing was peripheral blood. Receptor source: a man aged 18 to 29 with COVID-19, enrolled during active disease.

The rearrangement joins TRBV19 to TRBJ2-7; 9 nucleotides align to TRBD1. V lost 9 bases to trimming and J lost 0 bases; unmatched junction nucleotides: 9. Germline assignment: CDR1 LNHDA and CDR2 SQIVND (reference sequence). The CDR3 sequence is 15 residues long. DNA of the CDR3: TGTGCCAGAGCCCGGGACAGGGTGCCCTCCTACGAGCAGTACTTC. This codes for CARARDRVPSYEQYF.

The chain carries TRBV6-5 and TRBJ2-5; 7 bases are a match to TRBD1. Looked up from germline, CDR1 is MNHEY and CDR2 is SVGAGI. After removal of 6 bases from V and 5 bases from J, the junction contained 9 bases not matched to a gene. The CDR3 is 14 residues long. Here the CDR3 DNA reads TGTGCCAGCAGAAAGACAGGGTTAGGGGAGACCCAGTACTTC. Its protein product is CASRKTGLGETQYF.

The rearrangement uses TRBV7-2 and TRBJ2-2; 12 nucleotides align to TRBD2. Germline V lookup: CDR1 SGHTA, CDR2 FQGNSA. V was pared by 1 base and J by 7 bases, with 7 bases of the junction left unmatched. CDR3 length equals 17 residues. The CDR3 nucleotides read TGTGCCAGCAGCTTAGAGAGTCTAGCGGGAGGGATCGGGGAGCTGTTTTTT. Translating gives CASSLESLAGGIGELFF.

This rearrangement joins TRBV5-5 to TRBJ2-7; 7 nucleotides match TRBD1. The CDR3 is made up of 15 amino acids. J was trimmed by 2 bases and V by 1 base; bases with no gene match: 6. Germline-derived CDR1 and CDR2 are SGHKS and YYEKEE (reference sequence). For the CDR3, the DNA is TGTGCCAGCAGCTTGTCCGGGACAGCAGCCTACGAGCAGTACTTC. Translating it yields CASSLSGTAAYEQYF.

The J gene is TRBJ2-2, the V gene TRBV4-1; D not resolved. V was pared by 1 base and J by 3 bases, with 3 bases between. This CDR3 has 13 residues. Germline CDR1 is MGHRA and CDR2 is YSYEKL. The CDR3 nucleotides read TGCGCCAGCAGCCAAGCATACACCGGGGAGCTGTTTTTT. It is translated as CASSQAYTGELFF.

This clone was detected only once. The chain couples TRBV2 to TRBJ1-3; TRBD1 matches at 8 bases. CDR3 size: 15 residues. Germline V lookup: CDR1 SNHLY, CDR2 FYNNEI. The trim removed 4 bases at V and 3 bases at J, leaving 5 bases unmatched. The CDR3 DNA reads TGTGCCAGCAGTGGAGACAGGGGCTATGGAAACACCATATATTTT. It is translated as CASSGDRGYGNTIYF. Filled out from reference TRBV2 and TRBJ1-3, the complete variable domain reads EPEVTQTPSHQVTQMGQEVILRCVPISNHLYFYWYRQILGQKVEFLVSFYNNEISEKSEIFDDQFSVERPDGSNFTLKIRSTKLEDSAMYFCASSGDRGYGNTIYFGEGSWLTVV.

This chain connects TRBV6-6 to TRBJ2-1, with TRBD1 matching over 7 bases. CDR1 is MNHNY and CDR2 is SVGAGI in the germline V gene (reference sequence). With 2 bases clipped from V and 5 bases from J, the junction kept 3 bases outside the gene matches. This CDR3 is 14 amino acids long. The CDR3, as DNA: TGTGCCAGCAGTTACGGGGGACAGCACAATGAGCAGTTCTTC. Its protein is CASSYGGQHNEQFF.

The chain combines TRBV5-8 with TRBJ1-1, with D possibly TRBD1 on 6 matching bases. Trimming removed 4 bases from V and 10 bases from J, with 20 bases in between. This CDR3 spans 14 amino acids. Germline CDR1 SGHTS, CDR2 YDEGEE. This CDR3 is CASSIRPTGLRAFF. For the CDR3, the DNA is TGTGCCAGCAGCATACGCCCGACAGGCCTGAGAGCTTTCTTT. Full variable domain (remainder filled in from reference TRBV5-8 and TRBJ1-1): EAGVTQSPTHLIKTRGQQATLRCSPISGHTSVYWYQQALGLGLQFLLWYDEGEERNRGNFPPRFSGRQFPNYSSELNVNALELEDSALYLCASSIRPTGLRAFFGQGTRLTVV.

Note on this clone: Relative to the germline gene, one junction end is altered; a read error may explain this. The chain couples TRBV5-1 to TRBJ2-3, with 10 bases that match TRBD2. CDR1 and CDR2 from the germline V gene are SGHRS and YFSETQ. The CDR3 has 16 amino acids. The CDR3 sequence is CARSERGGQGPDTQYF. The CDR3 DNA follows: TGCGCCCGCAGTGAGCGGGGGGGGCAGGGTCCAGATACGCAGTATTTT.

V and J are TRBV7-6 and TRBJ2-1, with 9 bases lining up with TRBD1. The germline CDR1 and CDR2 sequences are SGHVS and FNYEAQ. The CDR3 covers 14 residues. The junction had 7 bases not matched to a gene; V was cut back by 8 bases and J by 5 bases. This CDR3 reads CASSTGGVDNEQFF. The CDR3 coding sequence is TGTGCCAGCTCCACAGGGGGCGTTGACAATGAGCAGTTCTTC. The full variable domain, completed using reference TRBV7-6 and TRBJ2-1, is GAGVSQSPRYKVTKRGQDVALRCDPISGHVSLYWYRQALGQGPEFLTYFNYEAQQDKSGLPNDRFSAERPEGSISTLTIQRTEQRDSAMYRCASSTGGVDNEQFFGPGTRLTVL.

The rearrangement joins TRBV18 to TRBJ1-4; D not resolved. V was trimmed by 5 bases and J by 5 bases, leaving 9 bases between them. CDR1 is KGHSH and CDR2 is LQKENI in the germline V gene. The CDR3 is 13 amino acids. CDR3 protein: CASSLWANEKLFF. The CDR3 bases are TGTGCCAGCTCATTGTGGGCCAATGAAAAACTGTTTTTT. Full variable domain (rest looked up from reference TRBV18 and TRBJ1-4): NAGVMQNPRHLVRRRGQEARLRCSPMKGHSHVYWYRQLPEEGLKFMVYLQKENIIDESGMPKERFSAEFPKEGPSILRIQQVVRGDSAAYFCASSLWANEKLFFGSGTQLSVL.

This rearrangement joins TRBV2 to TRBJ2-7, with a tentative D call TRBD1 (5 bases). This CDR3 has 13 amino acids. Per germline, CDR1 SNHLY and CDR2 FYNNEI. V lost 4 bases and J lost 3, with 10 bases in between. CDR3 protein: CASSGGQIYEQYF. The DNA for the CDR3 is TGTGCCAGCAGTGGGGGCCAGATCTACGAGCAGTACTTC.

The rearrangement uses TRBV5-4 and TRBJ1-1; perhaps TRBD1 as D (6 bases). The CDR3 covers 16 residues. The germline gives CDR1 SGHNT, CDR2 YYREEE (reference sequence). Trimming stripped 2 bases from V and 1 base from J, with 15 bases between. The CDR3 sequence: CASSFRGSGRNTEAFF. The CDR3 DNA reads TGTGCCAGCAGCTTCAGGGGCTCGGGACGGAACACTGAAGCTTTCTTT.

About this clone: A much larger clonotype is one base distant, so this may be a read error. The same CDR3 also results from other DNA sequences found in this sample. This chain connects TRBV2 to TRBJ2-1; the match to TRBD1 covers 10 bases. CDR3 length equals 14 residues. Germline CDR1 and CDR2: SNHLY and FYNNEI. With 6 bases clipped from V and 3 bases from J, the junction kept 2 bases outside the gene matches. The CDR3 bases are TGTGCCAGCAGCCGGGACAGGGGCTACAATGAGCAGTTCTTC. Amino acids: CASSRDRGYNEQFF.

The chain is built from TRBV10-2 and TRBJ1-5; 8 bases match TRBD1. J gave up 4 bases and V 5 bases, and 4 bases lay outside the gene matches. CDR1 is WSHSY and CDR2 is SAAADI in the germline V gene. The CDR3 runs 14 residues. CDR3 nucleotides: TGCGCCAGCAGTCGGACAGGGCCTAATCAGCCCCAGCATTTT. Translated, it gives CASSRTGPNQPQHF.

The genes are TRBV4-2 and TRBJ1-1; 7 bases fit TRBD1. Germline V gene lookup returns CDR1 LGHNA and CDR2 YNFKEQ. The CDR3 runs to 13 residues. Trimming cost V 4 bases and J 6 bases; bases outside gene matches: 5. The CDR3 bases are TGTGCCAGCAGCCCCGGGACAGAATCTGAAGCTTTCTTT. Translating gives CASSPGTESEAFF.

The chain recombines TRBV6-6 with TRBJ2-1; 14 positions agree with TRBD2. V gave up 5 bases and J gave up 4 bases; unmatched junction bases: 13. The germline CDR1 and CDR2 sequences are MNHNY and SVGAGI (reference sequence). CDR3 length: 19 amino acids. The CDR3 DNA is TGTGCCAGCAGTCAACCCGGGACTAGCGGGAGAGAGAATTACAATGAGCAGTTCTTC. It is translated as CASSQPGTSGRENYNEQFF.

This clone was counted once. The chain uses TRBV15 and TRBJ1-5, with TRBD1 matching over 7 bases. The CDR3 is 18 amino acids. Germline trimming cut 0 bases from V and 1 base from J; bases unmatched to any gene: 9. Looked up from germline, CDR1 is LNHNV and CDR2 is YYDKDF (reference sequence). In DNA form, the CDR3 reads TGTGCCACCAGCAGAGACCCTACCGGGACAGCCAGCAATCAGCCCCAGCATTTT. Its protein product is CATSRDPTGTASNQPQHF.

The rearrangement uses TRBV2 and TRBJ1-5; D might be TRBD1 (5 bases). Germline assignment: CDR1 SNHLY and CDR2 FYNNEI. The CDR3 is 14 amino acids. V lost 3 bases to trimming and J lost 4 bases, with 10 bases between them. The CDR3 sequence is CASSDRQGNQPQHF. CDR3 sequence (DNA): TGTGCCAGCAGTGATCGCCAGGGAAATCAGCCCCAGCATTTT.

The rearrangement uses TRBV12-3 or TRBV12-4 and TRBJ1-6, with TRBD1 matching over 9 bases. The CDR3 extends over 13 amino acids. Losses at the gene ends were 6 bases for V and 7 bases for J; bases not matched to a gene: 1. CDR3 sequence reads: CASSGQGNSPLHF. In DNA form, the CDR3 reads TGTGCCAGCAGCGGACAGGGGAATTCACCCCTCCACTTT.

The V and J genes are TRBV11-2 and TRBJ1-1, with D perhaps matching TRBD1 (5 bases). Trimming removed 4 bases from V and 1 base from J, with 13 bases in between. This CDR3 is built from 15 residues. Germline CDR1 and CDR2: SGHAT and FQNNGV. Here the CDR3 reads CASSSQPTGNTEAFF. CDR3 bases: TGTGCCAGCAGCTCGCAGCCAACAGGGAACACTGAAGCTTTCTTT. Supplemented by reference TRBV11-2 and TRBJ1-1, the full variable domain reads EAGVAQSPRYKIIEKRQSVAFWCNPISGHATLYWYQQILGQGPKLLIQFQNNGVVDDSQLPKDRFSAERLKGVDSTLKIQPAKLEDSAVYLCASSSQPTGNTEAFFGQGTRLTVV.

The chain is built from TRBV24-1 and TRBJ2-7; 13 bases align to TRBD2. The CDR3 runs to 17 residues. Germline CDR1 and CDR2: KGHDR and SFDVKD. After removal of 3 bases from V and 6 bases from J, the junction contained 10 bases not matched to a gene. The CDR3 here is CATSDPRTSGSGVEQYF. The DNA for the CDR3 is TGTGCCACCAGTGATCCTCGGACTAGCGGGAGCGGGGTCGAGCAGTACTTC.